This T cell receptor (beta chain) originates from a study of blood T cells in healthy people across ages. Peripheral blood samples of 9 to 10 milliliters were drawn from each donor. This clonotype was observed a handful of times. It was with a sample-barcoded 5' primer and a J-beta primer mix that a second PCR of about 6 to 12 cycles was run. With 12 random nucleotides, a template-switch adaptor tagged each individual cDNA molecule. TCRdb independently ran MiXCR on the 5' RACE reads; one entry per CDR3 protein. The sample records fewer than 1 million distinct CDR3 sequences, around 43% being singletons. Material: blood. This TCR came from a man in his sixties in good health.

The CDR3 loop reads CASSPYKGAGELFF. The CDR3 bases are TGCGCCAGCAGCCCCTACAAGGGGGCCGGGGAGCTGTTTTTT. V usage is TRBV4-3 and J usage is TRBJ2-2; perhaps TRBD1 as D (6 bases). Germline values: CDR1 LGHNA, CDR2 YSLEER. The CDR3 runs 14 residues. The V gene lost 4 bases and the J gene lost 6 bases, with 12 bases spanning the gap.